Sequencing of this TCR beta chain was carried out in a study of blood T cell repertoires in COVID-19. Looked up from germline, CDR1 is KGHDR and CDR2 is SFDVKD. V lost 4 bases and J 7 bases, leaving 11 bases between the germline ends. The CDR3 is made up of 13 amino acids. The method was immunoSEQ multiplex PCR; TCRdb's version includes in-frame clones alone and lacks a portion of them. The data hold 150,000 to 160,000 clones, with more than 80% observed a single time. The clonotype comes from a middle-aged woman with acute or convalescent COVID-19. The sample comprised peripheral blood. The chain employs TRBV24-1 and TRBJ2-3; D uncertain. The chain's CDR3 is CATSDPRGHTQYF. In DNA, the CDR3 is TGTGCCACCAGTGACCCTCGTGGGCATACGCAGTATTTT.